This T cell receptor (beta chain) was sequenced during a study of breast tumors, draining lymph nodes, adjacent tissues. Findings and limits, study-wide: Compared with basal-like, luminal-like tumors shared significantly more repertoire with nontumor tissue. Tumor repertoires ranked between lymph nodes and nontumor tissue in diversity, with V and J gene preferences. Most tumor T cells seemingly derive from lymph node, then expand in tumor. Tumor T cell lymph node origin was a supported hypothesis, not proven.

Breast cancer patients provided tissue from their axillary draining lymph nodes. Each CDR3 protein gets one entry after TCRdb re-called the multiplex PCR reads with MiXCR. The sample has about 200,000 distinct CDR3 sequences, around 34% seen once; the top ten hold about 3.3%. On this clonotype itself: No antigen is known for it.

The germline CDR1 and CDR2 sequences are SGHTA and FQGNSA. V lost 0 bases to trimming and J lost 1 base, with 6 bases between them. The length of the CDR3 is 14 residues. The sample comprised axillary lymph node tissue. The sequence derives from a female donor with breast cancer. Some clones in this sample may be carry-over from other donors' samples. The chain recombines TRBV7-2 with TRBJ1-1; D might be TRBD1 (6 bases). The DNA for the CDR3 is TGTGCCAGCAGCTTAGCGACAGGGAACACTGAAGCTTTCTTT. Translating gives CASSLATGNTEAFF.